This T cell receptor (beta chain) was found in a study of blood T cell repertoires in COVID-19. Data came from immunoSEQ multiplex PCR; TCRdb stores just in-frame clones and leaves some out. The data show about 220,000 clones, approximately 83% seen once. This clone was detected only a few times. CDR1 is LNHDA and CDR2 is SQIVND in the germline V gene (reference sequence). The CDR3 loop spans 18 amino acids. V was clipped by 8 bases and J by 3 bases; unmatched bases: 21. The study drew participants aged about 18 to 89 years from some 23 US areas. Cohort 3 recovered donors had two negative PCRs, clearance, or symptom resolution.

The sequenced material came from PBMCs or T cells enriched from blood (not recorded which). The chain carries TRBV19 and TRBJ1-1, with 7 bases identical to TRBD1. This receptor was identified in a woman aged 55-69 years who had recovered from COVID-19. CDR3 nucleotide sequence: TGTGCCAGTGGTAGGGGGCGTCCCTCAGGGGCAATCTACACTGAAGCTTTCTTT. This gives the protein CASGRGRPSGAIYTEAFF. The complete variable domain, with remaining parts taken from reference TRBV19 and TRBJ1-1, reads DGGITQSPKYLFRKEGQNVTLSCEQNLNHDAMYWYRQDPGQGLRLIYYSQIVNDFQKGDIAEGYSVSREKKESFPLTVTSAQKNPTAFYLCASGRGRPSGAIYTEAFFGQGTRLTVV.